This entry features one TCR beta chain sequence. Together with a sample-barcoded 5' primer, a J-beta primer mix was included in a second PCR lasting about 7 to 11 cycles. Using its own MiXCR run on the 5' RACE reads, TCRdb lists one record per CDR3 protein. The sample lists about 1.6 million distinct CDR3 sequences; roughly a third were seen once. This entry comes from a study of blood T cells in healthy people across ages. The CDR3 consists of 14 residues. Germline-derived CDR1 and CDR2 are KGHSH and LQKENI. Trimming pared 2 bases from V and 4 bases from J, leaving 11 bases between. The specimen was blood. The receptor was isolated from a woman aged 25 to 39 in good health. The V gene is TRBV18, the J gene TRBJ1-2; D perhaps matches TRBD1 (5 bases). DNA of the CDR3: TGTGCCAGCTCACCAAAGCAGGGCGGCTATGGCTACACCTTC. It specifies CASSPKQGGYGYTF.